A single sample gave rise to the 3 T cell receptor beta chains below, sequenced in a study of technical replicates of blood from four donors. TCRdb's copy holds only in-frame clones and misses some; the assay was immunoSEQ multiplex PCR. The data show about 75,000 clones, nearly 98% seen once. The source material was T cells isolated from PBMCs. The origin of the receptors is a human donor in good health.

The rearrangement joins TRBV28 to TRBJ1-5; D is perhaps TRBD1 (5 bases). CDR1 MDHEN and CDR2 SYDVKM come from the germline V gene. The CDR3 is 16 residues long. The ends were cut back, 6 bases at V and 1 base at J, with 16 bases in the middle. In DNA, the CDR3 is TGTGCCAGCAGCTTGGGCCCCGGGGGGAGCAATCAGCCCCAGCATTTT. It is translated as CASSLGPGGSNQPQHF.

The rearrangement links TRBV13 to TRBJ1-5, with 10 bases matching TRBD1. The CDR3 has 17 amino acids. CDR1 and CDR2 (germline): PRHDT, FYEKMQ (reference sequence). V trimming: 4 bases; J trimming: 1 base; junction bases outside the gene matches: 7. The CDR3 bases are TGTGCCAGCAGCTCTAAACGACAGGGGGCCAGCAATCAGCCCCAGCATTTT. Translation: CASSSKRQGASNQPQHF.

The J gene is TRBJ2-1, the V gene TRBV10-1; D perhaps matches TRBD1 (5 bases). CDR1 and CDR2 (germline): WNHNN, SYGVQD (reference sequence). The CDR3 is 17 amino acids. V dropped 0 bases and J dropped 7 bases, with 19 bases sitting between them. The DNA for the CDR3 is TGCGCCAGCAGTGAGTCATGGGGCAGCTCTACAATGAATGAGCAGTTCTTC. It encodes CASSESWGSSTMNEQFF.